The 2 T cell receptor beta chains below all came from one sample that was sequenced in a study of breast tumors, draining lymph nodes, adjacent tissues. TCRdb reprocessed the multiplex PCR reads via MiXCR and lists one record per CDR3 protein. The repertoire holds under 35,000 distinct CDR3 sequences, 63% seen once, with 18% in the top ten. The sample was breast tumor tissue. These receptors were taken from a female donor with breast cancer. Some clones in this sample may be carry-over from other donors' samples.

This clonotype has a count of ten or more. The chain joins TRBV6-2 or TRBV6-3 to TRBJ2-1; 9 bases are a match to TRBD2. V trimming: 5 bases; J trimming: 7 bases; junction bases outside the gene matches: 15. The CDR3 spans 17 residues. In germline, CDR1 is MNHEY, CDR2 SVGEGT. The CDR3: CASSDPAGGHRDNEQFF. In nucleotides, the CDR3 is TGTGCCAGCAGTGACCCGGCGGGGGGGCATCGGGATAATGAGCAGTTCTTC.

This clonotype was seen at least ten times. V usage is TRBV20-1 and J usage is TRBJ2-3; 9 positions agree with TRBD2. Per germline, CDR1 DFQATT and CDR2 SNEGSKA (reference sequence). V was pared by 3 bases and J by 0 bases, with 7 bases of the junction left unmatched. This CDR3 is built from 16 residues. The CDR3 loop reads CSASAIAGASTDTQYF. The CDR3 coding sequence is TGCAGTGCTAGTGCTATAGCGGGGGCTAGCACAGATACGCAGTATTTT.